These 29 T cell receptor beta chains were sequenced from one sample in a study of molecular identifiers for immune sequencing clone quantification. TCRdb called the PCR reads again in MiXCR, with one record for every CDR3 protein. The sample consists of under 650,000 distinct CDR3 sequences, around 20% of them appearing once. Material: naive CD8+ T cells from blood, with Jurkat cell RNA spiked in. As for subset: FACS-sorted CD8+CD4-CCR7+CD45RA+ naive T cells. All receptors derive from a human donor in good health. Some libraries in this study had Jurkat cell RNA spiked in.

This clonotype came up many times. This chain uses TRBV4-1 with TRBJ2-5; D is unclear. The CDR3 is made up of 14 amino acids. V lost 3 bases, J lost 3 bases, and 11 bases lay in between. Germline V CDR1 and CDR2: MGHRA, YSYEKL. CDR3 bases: TGCGCCAGCAGCCATCCCTCAAGAGAAGAGACCCAGTACTTC. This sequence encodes CASSHPSREETQYF.

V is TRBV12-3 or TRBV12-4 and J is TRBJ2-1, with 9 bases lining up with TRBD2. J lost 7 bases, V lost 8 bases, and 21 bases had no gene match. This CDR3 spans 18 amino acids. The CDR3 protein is CASVPPPGSGRYVNEQFF. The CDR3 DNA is TGTGCCAGCGTTCCCCCCCCCGGCAGCGGGAGGTATGTGAATGAGCAGTTCTTC.

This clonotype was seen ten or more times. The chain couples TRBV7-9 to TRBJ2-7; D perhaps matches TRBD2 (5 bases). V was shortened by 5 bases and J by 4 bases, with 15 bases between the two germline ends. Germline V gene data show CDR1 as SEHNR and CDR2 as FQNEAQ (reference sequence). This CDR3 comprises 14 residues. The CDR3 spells CASSLEERRYEQYF. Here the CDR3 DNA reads TGTGCCAGCAGCCTGGAGGAGCGGAGATACGAGCAGTACTTC.

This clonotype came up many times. In nucleotides, the CDR3 is TGTGCCAGCAGCCCGCTACAGGGGAGGGGCACTGAAGCTTTCTTT. Translated: CASSPLQGRGTEAFF. V gene TRBV7-2 combines with J gene TRBJ1-1; TRBD1 matches 7 bases. V lost 5 bases and J lost 4; bases outside the gene matches: 10. This CDR3 has 15 amino acids. Germline V gene sequence: CDR1 SGHTA, CDR2 FQGNSA.

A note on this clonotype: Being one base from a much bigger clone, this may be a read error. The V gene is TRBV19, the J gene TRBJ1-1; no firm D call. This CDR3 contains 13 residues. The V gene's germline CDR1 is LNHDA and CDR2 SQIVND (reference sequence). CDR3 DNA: TGTGCCAGTAGTATGTCAGCGAACACTGAAGCTTCCTTT. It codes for CASSMSANTEASF. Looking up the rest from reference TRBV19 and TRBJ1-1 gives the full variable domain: DGGITQSPKYLFRKEGQNVTLSCEQNLNHDAMYWYRQDPGQGLRLIYYSQIVNDFQKGDIAEGYSVSREKKESFPLTVTSAQKNPTAFYLCASSMSANTEASFGQGTRLTVV.

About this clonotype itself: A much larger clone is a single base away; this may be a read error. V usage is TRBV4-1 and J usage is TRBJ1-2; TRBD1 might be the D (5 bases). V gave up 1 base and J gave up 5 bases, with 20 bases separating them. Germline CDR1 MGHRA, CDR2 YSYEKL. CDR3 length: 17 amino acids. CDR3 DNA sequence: TGCGCCAGCAGCCAAGTCGATGGGTCAGGGAACCTTTATGGCTACACCTTC. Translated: CASSQVDGSGNLYGYTF.

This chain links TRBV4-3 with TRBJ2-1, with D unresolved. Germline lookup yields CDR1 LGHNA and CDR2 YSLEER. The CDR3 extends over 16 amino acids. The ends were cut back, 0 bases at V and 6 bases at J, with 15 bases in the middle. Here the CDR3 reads CASSQERSPFRNEQFF. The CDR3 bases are TGCGCCAGCAGCCAAGAGCGAAGCCCATTTCGCAATGAGCAGTTCTTC.

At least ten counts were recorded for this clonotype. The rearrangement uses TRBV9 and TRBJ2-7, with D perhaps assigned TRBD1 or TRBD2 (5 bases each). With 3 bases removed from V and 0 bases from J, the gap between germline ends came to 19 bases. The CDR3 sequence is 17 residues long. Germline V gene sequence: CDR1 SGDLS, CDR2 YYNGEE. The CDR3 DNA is TGTGCCAGCAGCGGAGACCAAGGGGCAGGGAGCTCCTACGAGCAGTACTTC. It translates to CASSGDQGAGSSYEQYF.

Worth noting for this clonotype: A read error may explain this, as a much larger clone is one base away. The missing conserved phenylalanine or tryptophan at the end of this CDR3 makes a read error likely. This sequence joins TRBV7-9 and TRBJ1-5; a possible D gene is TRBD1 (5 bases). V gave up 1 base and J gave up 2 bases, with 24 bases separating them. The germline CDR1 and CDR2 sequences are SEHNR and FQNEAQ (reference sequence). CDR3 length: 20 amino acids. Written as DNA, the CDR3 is TGTGCCAGCAGCTTAGTTGTCGGGGGAAGTGGGCCGGGGGGCAATCAGCCCCAGCATCTT. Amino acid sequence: CASSLVVGGSGPGGNQPQHL.

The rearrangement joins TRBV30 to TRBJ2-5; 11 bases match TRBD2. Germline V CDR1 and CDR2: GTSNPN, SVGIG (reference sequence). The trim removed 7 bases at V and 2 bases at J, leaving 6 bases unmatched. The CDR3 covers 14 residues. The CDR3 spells CASTSGSWQETQYF. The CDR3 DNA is TGTGCCTCAACTAGCGGGAGTTGGCAAGAGACCCAGTACTTC. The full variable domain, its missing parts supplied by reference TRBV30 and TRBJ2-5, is SQTIHQWPATLVQPVGSPLSLECTVEGTSNPNLYWYRQAAGRGLQLLFYSVGIGQISSEVPQNLSASRPQDRQFILSSKKLLLSDSGFYLCASTSGSWQETQYFGPGTRLLVL.

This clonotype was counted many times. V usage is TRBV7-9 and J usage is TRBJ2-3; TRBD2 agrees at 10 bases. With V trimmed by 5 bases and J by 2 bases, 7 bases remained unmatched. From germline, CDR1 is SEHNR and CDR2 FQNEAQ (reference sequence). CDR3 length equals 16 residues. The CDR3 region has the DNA TGTGCCAGCAGCCCAGTACTAGCGGGGACCACAGATACGCAGTATTTT. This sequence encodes CASSPVLAGTTDTQYF.

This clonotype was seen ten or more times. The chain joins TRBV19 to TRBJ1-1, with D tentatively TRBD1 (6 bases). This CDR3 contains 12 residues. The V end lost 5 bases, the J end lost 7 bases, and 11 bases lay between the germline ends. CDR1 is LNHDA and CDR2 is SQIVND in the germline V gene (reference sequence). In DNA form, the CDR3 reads TGTGCCAGTAGTCCCCAGGGGCTTGAAGCTTTCTTT. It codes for CASSPQGLEAFF.

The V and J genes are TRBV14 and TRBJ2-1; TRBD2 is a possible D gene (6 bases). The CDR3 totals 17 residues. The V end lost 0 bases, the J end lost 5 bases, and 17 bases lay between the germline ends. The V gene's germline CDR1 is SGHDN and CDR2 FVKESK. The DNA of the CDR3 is TGTGCCAGCAGCCAAGATTTAGGTGTGCTAGCGCACAATGAGCAGTTCTTC. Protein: CASSQDLGVLAHNEQFF.

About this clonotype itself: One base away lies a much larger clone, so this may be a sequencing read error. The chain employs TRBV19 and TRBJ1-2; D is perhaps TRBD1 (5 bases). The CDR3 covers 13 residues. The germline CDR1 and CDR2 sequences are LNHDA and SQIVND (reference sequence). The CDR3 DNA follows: TGTGCCAGTAGCCCGGGACCAAACTGTGGCTACACCTTC. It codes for CASSPGPNCGYTF. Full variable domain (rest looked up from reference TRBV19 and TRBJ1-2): DGGITQSPKYLFRKEGQNVTLSCEQNLNHDAMYWYRQDPGQGLRLIYYSQIVNDFQKGDIAEGYSVSREKKESFPLTVTSAQKNPTAFYLCASSPGPNCGYTFGSGTRLTVV.

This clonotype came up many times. CDR3 DNA sequence: TGTGCCAGCACCCCCTCAGGGGACCCCTACGAGCAGTACTTC. Its translation: CASTPSGDPYEQYF. The rearrangement links TRBV6-6 to TRBJ2-7, with D maybe TRBD1 (6 bases). CDR3 length: 14 residues. Trimming removed 7 bases at V and 2 bases at J, with 15 bases between. CDR1 and CDR2 from the germline V gene are MNHNY and SVGAGI (reference sequence).

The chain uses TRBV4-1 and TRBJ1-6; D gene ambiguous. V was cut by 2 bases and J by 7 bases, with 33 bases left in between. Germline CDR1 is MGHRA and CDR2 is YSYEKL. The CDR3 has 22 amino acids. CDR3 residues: CASSQYEVNTIIVSGENSPLHF. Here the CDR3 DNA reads TGCGCCAGCAGCCAATACGAGGTAAACACAATCATTGTGTCGGGAGAAAATTCACCCCTCCACTTT.

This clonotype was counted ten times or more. DNA of the CDR3: TGCAGTGCTAATTTTCTAGTGGGGGCCTCCTACGAGCAGTACTTC. As protein: CSANFLVGASYEQYF. V usage is TRBV20-1 and J usage is TRBJ2-7; D might be TRBD1 (6 bases). The germline gives CDR1 DFQATT, CDR2 SNEGSKA (reference sequence). Trimming took off 4 bases at V and 0 bases at J, with 16 bases between the two ends. The length of the CDR3 is 15 residues.

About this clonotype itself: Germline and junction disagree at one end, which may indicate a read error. Here the CDR3 DNA reads TGTGCCAGCAGTTACGAATCTAGCGGGATAGGGTCCTACAATGGGCAGTTCTTC. Translation: CASSYESSGIGSYNGQFF. The chain uses TRBV6-2 or TRBV6-3 and TRBJ2-1; 9 nucleotides agree with TRBD2. Germline CDR1 and CDR2: MNHEY and SVGEGT. This CDR3 region has 18 residues.

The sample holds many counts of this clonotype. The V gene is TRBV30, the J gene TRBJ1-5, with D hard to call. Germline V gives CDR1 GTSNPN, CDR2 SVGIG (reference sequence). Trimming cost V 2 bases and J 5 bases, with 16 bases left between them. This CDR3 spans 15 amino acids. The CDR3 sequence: CAWSPLTRPDQPQHF. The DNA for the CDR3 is TGTGCCTGGAGTCCGCTTACCCGGCCCGATCAGCCCCAGCATTTT.

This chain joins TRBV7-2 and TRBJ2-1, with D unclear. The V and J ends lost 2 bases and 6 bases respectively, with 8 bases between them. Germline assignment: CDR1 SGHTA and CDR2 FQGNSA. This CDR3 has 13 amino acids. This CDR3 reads CASSLLGINEQFF. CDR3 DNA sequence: TGTGCCAGCAGCTTATTAGGTATCAATGAGCAGTTCTTC. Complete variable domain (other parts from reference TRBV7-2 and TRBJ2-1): GAGVSQSPSNKVTEKGKDVELRCDPISGHTALYWYRQSLGQGLEFLIYFQGNSAPDKSGLPSDRFSAERTGGSVSTLTIQRTQQEDSAVYLCASSLLGINEQFFGPGTRLTVL.

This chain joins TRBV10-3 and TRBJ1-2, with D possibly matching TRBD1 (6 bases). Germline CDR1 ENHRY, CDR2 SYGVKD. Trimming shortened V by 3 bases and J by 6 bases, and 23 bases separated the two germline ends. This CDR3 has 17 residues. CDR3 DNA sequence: TGTGCCATCAGTGAAGGTGGAAACAGGGTCGGAGATGATGGCTACACCTTC. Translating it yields CAISEGGNRVGDDGYTF.

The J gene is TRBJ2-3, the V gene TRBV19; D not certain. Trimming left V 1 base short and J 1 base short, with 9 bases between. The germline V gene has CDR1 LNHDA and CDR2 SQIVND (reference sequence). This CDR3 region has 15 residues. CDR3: CASSIGASGTDTQYF. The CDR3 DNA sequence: TGTGCCAGTAGTATAGGGGCGTCTGGCACAGATACGCAGTATTTT.

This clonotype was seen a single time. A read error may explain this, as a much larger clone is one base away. DNA for the CDR3: TGTGCCAGCAGCCTCCGGGACGACCAAACTAGCACAGATACGCAGTATTTT. This gives the protein CASSLRDDQTSTDTQYF. This chain links TRBV7-8 with TRBJ2-3; D tentatively reads TRBD1 or TRBD2 (5 bases each). V lost 5 bases and J 0 bases, leaving 18 bases between the germline ends. Germline values: CDR1 SGHVS, CDR2 FQNEAQ. The CDR3 is made up of 17 amino acids.

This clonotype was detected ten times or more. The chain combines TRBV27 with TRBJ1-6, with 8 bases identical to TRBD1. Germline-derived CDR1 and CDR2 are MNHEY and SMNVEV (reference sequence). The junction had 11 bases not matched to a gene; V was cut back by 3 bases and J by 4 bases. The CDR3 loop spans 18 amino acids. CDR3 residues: CASSLRRAGGRYNSPLHF. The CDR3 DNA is TGTGCCAGCAGTTTGCGTAGGGCAGGGGGCCGATATAATTCACCCCTCCACTTT.

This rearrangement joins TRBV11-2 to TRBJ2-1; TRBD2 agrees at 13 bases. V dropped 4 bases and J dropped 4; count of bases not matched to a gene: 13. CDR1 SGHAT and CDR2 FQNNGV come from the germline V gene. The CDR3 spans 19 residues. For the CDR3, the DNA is TGTGCCAGCAGCTCCGGTCCCGGGACTAGCGGGGTGAGGTACAATGAGCAGTTCTTC. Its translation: CASSSGPGTSGVRYNEQFF.

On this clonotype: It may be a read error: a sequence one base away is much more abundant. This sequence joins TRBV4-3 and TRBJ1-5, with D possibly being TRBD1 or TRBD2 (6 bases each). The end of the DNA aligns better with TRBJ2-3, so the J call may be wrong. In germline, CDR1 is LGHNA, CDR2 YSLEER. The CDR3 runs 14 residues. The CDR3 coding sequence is TGCGCCAGCAGAGTAGGGGGAGGCAATCAGCCCCAGTATTTT. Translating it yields CASRVGGGNQPQYF.

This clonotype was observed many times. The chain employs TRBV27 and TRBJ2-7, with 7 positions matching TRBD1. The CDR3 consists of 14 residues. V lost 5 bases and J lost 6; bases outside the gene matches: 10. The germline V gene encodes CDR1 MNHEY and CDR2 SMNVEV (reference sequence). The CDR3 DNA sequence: TGTGCCAGCAGTCTTACCGGGACAGTGTCCGAGCAGTACTTC. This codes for CASSLTGTVSEQYF.

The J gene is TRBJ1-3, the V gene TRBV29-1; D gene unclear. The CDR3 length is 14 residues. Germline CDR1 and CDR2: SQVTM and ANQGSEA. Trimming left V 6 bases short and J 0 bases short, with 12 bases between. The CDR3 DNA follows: TGCAGCGTCTGGACGGGATACTCTGGAAACACCATATATTTT. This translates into CSVWTGYSGNTIYF.

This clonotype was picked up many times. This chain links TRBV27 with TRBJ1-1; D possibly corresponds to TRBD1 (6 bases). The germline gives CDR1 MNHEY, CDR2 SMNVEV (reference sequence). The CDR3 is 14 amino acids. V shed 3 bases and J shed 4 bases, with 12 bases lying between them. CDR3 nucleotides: TGTGCCAGCAGTTTCGGACAGTCCGCCACTGAAGCTTTCTTT. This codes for CASSFGQSATEAFF.